The source of this TCR beta chain is a study of shared clonotypes between healthy human individuals. Only in-frame clones appear in the TCRdb table, and some are missing; sequencing was by immunoSEQ multiplex PCR. The table shows 1,500,000 or so clones, with approximately 96% occurring only once. This sequence was found in a man aged 30 to 39 in good health. Material for sequencing was naive CD4+ T cells sorted from blood. Subset in this sample: CD45RA+ positively selected.

The CDR3 spells CASRTGGAHTQYF. The CDR3 coding sequence is TGTGCCAGCAGAACGGGGGGGGCGCATACGCAGTATTTT. The chain has TRBV6-5 and TRBJ2-3; the match to TRBD2 covers 8 bases. The trim removed 6 bases at V and 7 bases at J, leaving 6 bases unmatched. CDR1 is MNHEY, CDR2 SVGAGI, per germline. The CDR3 is made up of 13 amino acids.